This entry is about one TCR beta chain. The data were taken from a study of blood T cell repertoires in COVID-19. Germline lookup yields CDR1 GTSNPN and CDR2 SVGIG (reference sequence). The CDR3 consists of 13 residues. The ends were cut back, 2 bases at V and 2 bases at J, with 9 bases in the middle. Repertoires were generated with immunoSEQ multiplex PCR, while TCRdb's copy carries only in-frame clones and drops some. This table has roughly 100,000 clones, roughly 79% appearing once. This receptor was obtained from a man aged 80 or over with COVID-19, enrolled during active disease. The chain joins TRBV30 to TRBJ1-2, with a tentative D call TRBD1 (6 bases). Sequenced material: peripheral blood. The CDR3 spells CAWSTDSNYGYTF. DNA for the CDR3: TGTGCCTGGAGTACGGACAGCAACTATGGCTACACCTTC.